The clone carrying this T cell receptor (beta chain) was detected only once. The V and J ends lost 5 bases and 4 bases respectively, with 15 bases between them. The germline gives CDR1 MDHEN, CDR2 SYDVKM. This CDR3 region has 15 residues. Produced via immunoSEQ multiplex PCR; TCRdb's table is partial and in-frame only. The sample shows approximately 300,000 clones, about 82% of them seen only once. These data originate in a study of Ad26.COV2.S vaccination and SARS-CoV-2 variants. Treatment: some 19 received Ad26.COV2.S at low or high dose, single or two shots; about five received placebo; per-sample allocation not given. It was on day 63 after the first vaccine or placebo injection that samples were taken.

The rearrangement links TRBV28 to TRBJ1-3; D unresolved. The sample in question was peripheral blood, obtained in a trial of Ad26.COV2.S vaccine versus placebo. This clonotype originated in a person aged 18 to 65 who received the Ad26.COV2.S COVID-19 vaccine or a placebo. The chain's CDR3 is CASSPPGPLGNTIYF. The CDR3 DNA reads TGTGCCAGCAGTCCCCCCGGGCCGCTCGGAAACACCATATATTTT.